The source of this T cell receptor beta chain is a study of CD8 T cells in ankylosing spondylitis. Germline CDR1 and CDR2: SGDLS and YYNGEE. Trimming took 3 bases from V and 0 from J, leaving 14 bases between them. The CDR3 length is 16 residues. Study results and limitations: Matched synovial fluid from ankylosing spondylitis patients was reported to be enriched for disease-linked clones. A motif in TCR beta, a set of several highly homologous variants, appeared characteristic of ankylosing spondylitis blood. Certain motif variants had earlier been reported in reactive arthritis synovial fluid and blood.

By quantitative 5'-RACE with molecular barcodes, the TCR beta libraries were made. Via MiXCR, TCRdb re-called the 5' RACE reads, giving one row per CDR3 protein. The repertoire includes 30,000 to 40,000 distinct CDR3 sequences, about 3% of them detected once, and 2.5% to 3% sits in the top ten. This clonotype appeared many times. Its cognate antigen is unknown. The sample comprised blood, either unsorted or a sorted T cell fraction (not recorded which). The chain combines TRBV9 with TRBJ2-3; possibly TRBD1 for D (6 bases). This clonotype was sampled from a male donor with ankylosing spondylitis or in good health (not recorded which). In nucleotides, the CDR3 is TGTGCCAGCAGCGCCCGGACAGACCCTAGCACAGATACGCAGTATTTT. This gives the protein CASSARTDPSTDTQYF. The whole variable domain, remainder taken from reference TRBV9 and TRBJ2-3, is DSGVTQTPKHLITATGQRVTLRCSPRSGDLSVYWYQQSLDQGLQFLIQYYNGEERAKGNILERFSAQQFPDLHSELNLSSLELGDSALYFCASSARTDPSTDTQYFGPGTRLTVL.